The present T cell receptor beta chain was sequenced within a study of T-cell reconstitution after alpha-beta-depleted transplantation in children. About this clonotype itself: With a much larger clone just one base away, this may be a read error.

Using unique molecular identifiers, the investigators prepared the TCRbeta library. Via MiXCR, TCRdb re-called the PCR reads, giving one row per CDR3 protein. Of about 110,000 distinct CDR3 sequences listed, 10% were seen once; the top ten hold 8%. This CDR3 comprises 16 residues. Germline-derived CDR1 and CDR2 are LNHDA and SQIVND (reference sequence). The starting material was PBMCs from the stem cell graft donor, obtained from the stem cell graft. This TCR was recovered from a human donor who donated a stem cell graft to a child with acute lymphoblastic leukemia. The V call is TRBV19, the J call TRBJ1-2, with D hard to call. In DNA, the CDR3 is TGTTCCAGTAGTATAGGCCGCAGAATATCTAACTATGGCTACACCTTC. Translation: CSSSIGRRISNYGYTF.